What follows are 2 T cell receptor beta chains derived from one specimen sequenced in a study of T cell responses to AZD1222 COVID-19 vaccine. The table came from immunoSEQ multiplex PCR; TCRdb's copy has only in-frame clones and leaves some out. The table includes 95,000 to 120,000 clones, roughly 90% detected once. The sample in question was peripheral blood, obtained on day 0 of MenACWY control vaccination. Receptors originate from an adult in good health.

V usage is TRBV28 and J usage is TRBJ2-7; D gene ambiguous. Trimming stripped 6 bases from V and 5 bases from J, with 11 bases between. Germline V gives CDR1 MDHEN, CDR2 SYDVKM. CDR3 size: 12 residues. The CDR3 loop is CASSQVWNEQYF. CDR3 in DNA: TGTGCCAGCAGCCAAGTTTGGAACGAGCAGTACTTC.

This CDR3 reads CASSFLTEAFF. The DNA for the CDR3 is TGTGCCAGCAGTTTTCTGACTGAAGCTTTCTTT. The chain is built from TRBV12-3 or TRBV12-4 and TRBJ1-1; D is unclear. Trimming took 3 bases from V and 5 from J, leaving 4 bases between them. The CDR3 totals 11 residues.